This T cell receptor (beta chain) was recorded in a study of lymphopenia after photon versus proton radiotherapy. The sample holds one count of this clone. CDR1 is SGHTA, CDR2 FQGNSA, per germline. The CDR3 sequence is 17 residues long. Trimming removed 1 base at V and 2 bases at J, with 18 bases between. The method was immunoSEQ multiplex PCR; TCRdb's version includes in-frame clones alone and lacks a portion of them. The profile shows 150,000 to 200,000 clones, approximately 91% of them singletons. This TCR came from a man in his forties or fifties with gastric cancer. The chain employs TRBV7-2 and TRBJ2-7; D could derive from TRBD1 or TRBD2 (6 bases each). The sequencing here drew on peripheral blood, taken from a patient treated with photon-based radiotherapy. CDR3 bases: TGTGCCAGCAGCTTAGTTTTCCGGCAGGGGACTCCCTACGAGCAGTACTTC. Residues: CASSLVFRQGTPYEQYF. Full variable domain (outside the CDR3, taken from reference TRBV7-2 and TRBJ2-7): GAGVSQSPSNKVTEKGKDVELRCDPISGHTALYWYRQSLGQGLEFLIYFQGNSAPDKSGLPSDRFSAERTGGSVSTLTIQRTQQEDSAVYLCASSLVFRQGTPYEQYFGPGTRLTVT.